Described below is a single TCR beta chain sequence and its context. The data derive from a study of blood T cell repertoires in COVID-19. The overall study: Whether acute or convalescent, the COVID-19 samples came from the United States, Italy and Spain. T cells, B-cell-depleted T cells, or PBMCs supplied cDNA or gDNA.

How the authors handled the data: Estimates of nucleated cell counts were drawn from the amplification of reference gene primers. Generated by immunoSEQ multiplex PCR, the TCRdb table keeps only in-frame clones and is missing some. The V and J calls and clone size come from that table; D and trimming were worked out from the DNA. The table has some 86,000 clones, 80% to 85% seen once. CDR3 length: 13 amino acids. Per the germline V gene, CDR1 is SNHLY and CDR2 is FYNNEI. V was clipped by 6 bases and J by 3 bases, with 8 bases between them. The chain recombines TRBV2 with TRBJ2-2, with TRBD1 as a possible D gene (5 bases). This clonotype originated in an elderly woman with active or convalescent COVID-19. The material sequenced was peripheral blood. This CDR3 reads CASRQVDTGELFF. CDR3 in DNA: TGTGCCAGCAGACAGGTCGACACCGGGGAGCTGTTTTTT.